This TCR beta chain emerged from a study of blood T cell repertoires in COVID-19. Trimming took 7 bases from V and 5 from J; bases not matched to a gene: 7. The CDR3 length is 13 residues. The data were produced by immunoSEQ multiplex PCR, yet TCRdb's version contains in-frame clones alone and is incomplete. Among some 250,000 clones, 65% to 85% were seen once, and the ten largest hold roughly 27%. Sequenced: peripheral blood. This chain links TRBV12-3 or TRBV12-4 with TRBJ1-2, with 7 bases identical to TRBD1. This receptor was taken from a man in his forties or fifties with acute or convalescent COVID-19. In nucleotides, the CDR3 is TGTGCCAGCACCTGGGACAGACAATATGGCTACACCTTC. This sequence encodes CASTWDRQYGYTF.